This entry describes one TCR beta chain. Generated by immunoSEQ multiplex PCR, the TCRdb table keeps only in-frame clones and is missing some. Seen here are a few million clones, just over 90% observed once, and the top ten hold approximately 1.6%. The sample is drawn from a study of shared clonotypes between healthy human individuals. This CDR3 comprises 17 residues. Germline V gives CDR1 SGHNT, CDR2 YENEEA. The J segment lost 3 bases and the V segment lost 0 bases, leaving 6 bases of the junction unmatched. Naive-designated CD8 cells lacked CD45RO, were positively enriched for CCR7, and omitted terminally differentiated effector memory CD45RA+ cells.

Sample: naive CD8+ T cells from PBMCs. The TCR originated in a man younger than 30 in good health. Some clones in this sample may be carry-over from other donors' samples. V gene TRBV11-3 combines with J gene TRBJ1-4; 8 bases align to TRBD1. CDR3 protein: CASSLDVRGPANEKLFF. CDR3 bases: TGTGCCAGCAGCTTAGATGTCAGGGGGCCGGCTAATGAAAAACTGTTTTTT. The full variable domain, completed using reference TRBV11-3 and TRBJ1-4, is EAGVVQSPRYKIIEKKQPVAFWCNPISGHNTLYWYLQNLGQGPELLIRYENEEAVDDSQLPKDRFSAERLKGVDSTLKIQPAELGDSAVYLCASSLDVRGPANEKLFFGSGTQLSVL.